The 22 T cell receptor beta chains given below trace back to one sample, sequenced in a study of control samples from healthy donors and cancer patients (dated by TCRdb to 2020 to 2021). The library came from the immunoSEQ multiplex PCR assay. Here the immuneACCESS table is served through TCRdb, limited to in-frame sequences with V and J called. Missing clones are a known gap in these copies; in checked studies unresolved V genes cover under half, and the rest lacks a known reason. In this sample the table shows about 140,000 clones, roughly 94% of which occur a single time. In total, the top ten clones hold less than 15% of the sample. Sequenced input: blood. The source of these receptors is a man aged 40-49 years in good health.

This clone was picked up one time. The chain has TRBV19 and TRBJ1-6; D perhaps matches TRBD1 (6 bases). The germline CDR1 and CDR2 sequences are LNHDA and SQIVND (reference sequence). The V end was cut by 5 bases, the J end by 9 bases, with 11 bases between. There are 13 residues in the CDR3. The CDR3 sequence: CASSFRGSSPLHF. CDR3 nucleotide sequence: TGTGCCAGTAGTTTCAGGGGCTCTTCACCCCTCCACTTT.

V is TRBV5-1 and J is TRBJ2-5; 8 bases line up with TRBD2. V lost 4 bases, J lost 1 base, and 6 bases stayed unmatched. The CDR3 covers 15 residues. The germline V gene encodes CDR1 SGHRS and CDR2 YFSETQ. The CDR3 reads CASSNPGGAQETQYF. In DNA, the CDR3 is TGCGCCAGCAGCAACCCGGGGGGGGCCCAAGAGACCCAGTACTTC.

The DNA for the CDR3 is TGCGCCAGCAGCTTGAGTTGGGGGCTCGAGCAGTACTTC. Its translation: CASSLSWGLEQYF. This rearrangement joins TRBV5-1 to TRBJ2-7; D might be TRBD1 (6 bases). Germline CDR1 and CDR2: SGHRS and YFSETQ. This CDR3 is 13 amino acids long. V lost 1 base to trimming and J lost 6 bases, with 11 bases between them.

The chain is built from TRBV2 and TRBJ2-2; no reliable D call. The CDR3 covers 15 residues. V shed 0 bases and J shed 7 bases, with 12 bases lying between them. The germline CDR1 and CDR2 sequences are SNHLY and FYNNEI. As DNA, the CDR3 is TGTGCCAGCAGTGAAGCAGCAAGAAGGGACGGGGAGCTGTTTTTT. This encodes CASSEAARRDGELFF.

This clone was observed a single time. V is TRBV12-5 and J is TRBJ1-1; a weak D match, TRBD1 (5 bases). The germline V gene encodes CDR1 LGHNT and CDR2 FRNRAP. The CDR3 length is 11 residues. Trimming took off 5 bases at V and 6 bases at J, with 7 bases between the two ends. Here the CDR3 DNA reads TGTGCTAGTGGTCCAGGGTCTGAAGCTTTCTTT. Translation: CASGPGSEAFF.

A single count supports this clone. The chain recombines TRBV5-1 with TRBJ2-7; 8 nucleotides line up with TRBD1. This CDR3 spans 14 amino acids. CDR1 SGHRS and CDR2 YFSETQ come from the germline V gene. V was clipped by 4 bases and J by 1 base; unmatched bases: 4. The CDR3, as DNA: TGCGCCAGCAGCGTGGACAGGGCTTCCTACGAGCAGTACTTC. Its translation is CASSVDRASYEQYF.

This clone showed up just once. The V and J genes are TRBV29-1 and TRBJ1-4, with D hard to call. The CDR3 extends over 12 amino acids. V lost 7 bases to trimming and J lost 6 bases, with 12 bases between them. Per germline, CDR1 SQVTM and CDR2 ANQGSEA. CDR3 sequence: CSAQGWDEKLFF. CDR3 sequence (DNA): TGCAGCGCTCAAGGATGGGATGAAAAACTGTTTTTT.

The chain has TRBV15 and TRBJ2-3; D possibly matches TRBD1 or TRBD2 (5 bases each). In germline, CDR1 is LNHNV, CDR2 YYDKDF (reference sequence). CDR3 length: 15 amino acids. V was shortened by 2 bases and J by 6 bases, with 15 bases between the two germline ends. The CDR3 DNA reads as TGTGCCACCAGCAGACCGGGGCCAGCTGCCGATACGCAGTATTTT. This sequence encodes CATSRPGPAADTQYF.

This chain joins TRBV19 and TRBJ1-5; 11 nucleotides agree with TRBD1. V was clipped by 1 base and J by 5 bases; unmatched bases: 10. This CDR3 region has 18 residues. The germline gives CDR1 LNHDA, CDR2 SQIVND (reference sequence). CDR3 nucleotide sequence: TGTGCCAGTAGTATAGGGGACAGGGGGAACCGACCTTATCAGCCCCAGCATTTT. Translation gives CASSIGDRGNRPYQPQHF.

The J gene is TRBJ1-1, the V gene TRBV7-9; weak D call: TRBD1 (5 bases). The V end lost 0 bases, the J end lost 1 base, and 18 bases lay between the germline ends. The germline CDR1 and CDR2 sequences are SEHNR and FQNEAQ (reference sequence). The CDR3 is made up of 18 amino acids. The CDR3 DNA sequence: TGTGCCAGCAGCTTAGCACCGGGACGGAAAGGAAAGAACACTGAAGCTTTCTTT. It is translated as CASSLAPGRKGKNTEAFF.

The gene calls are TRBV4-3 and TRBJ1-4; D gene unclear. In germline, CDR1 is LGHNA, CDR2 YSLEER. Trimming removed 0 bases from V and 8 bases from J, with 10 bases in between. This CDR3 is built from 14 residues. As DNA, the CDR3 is TGCGCCAGCAGCCAAGAAGACGCCGGAGAAAAACTGTTTTTT. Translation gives CASSQEDAGEKLFF.

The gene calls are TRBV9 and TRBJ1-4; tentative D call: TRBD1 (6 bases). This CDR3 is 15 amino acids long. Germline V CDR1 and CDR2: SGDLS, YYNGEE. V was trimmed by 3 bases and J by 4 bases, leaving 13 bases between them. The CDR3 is CASSGGGTSNEKLFF. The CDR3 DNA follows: TGTGCCAGCAGCGGTGGCGGGACAAGTAATGAAAAACTGTTTTTT.

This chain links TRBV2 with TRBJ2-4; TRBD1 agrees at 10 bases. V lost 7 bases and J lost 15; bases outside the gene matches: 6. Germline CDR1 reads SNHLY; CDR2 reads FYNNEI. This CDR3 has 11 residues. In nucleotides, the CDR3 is TGTGCCAGCATCAGACAGGGGGCGCGGTACTTC. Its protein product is CASIRQGARYF.

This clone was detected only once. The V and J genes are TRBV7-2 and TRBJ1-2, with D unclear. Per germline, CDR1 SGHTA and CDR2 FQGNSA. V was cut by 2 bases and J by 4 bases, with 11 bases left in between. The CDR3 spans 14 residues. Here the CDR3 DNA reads TGTGCCAGCAGCTTAAACACGGTAATCTATGGCTACACCTTC. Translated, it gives CASSLNTVIYGYTF. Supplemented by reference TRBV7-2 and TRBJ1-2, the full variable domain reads GAGVSQSPSNKVTEKGKDVELRCDPISGHTALYWYRQSLGQGLEFLIYFQGNSAPDKSGLPSDRFSAERTGGSVSTLTIQRTQQEDSAVYLCASSLNTVIYGYTFGSGTRLTVV.

CDR3 sequence: CASSEDGSSGNTIYF. The CDR3 DNA reads TGTGCCAGCAGTGAAGACGGGAGCTCTGGAAACACCATATATTTT. The gene calls are TRBV6-1 and TRBJ1-3, with D hard to call. Looked up from germline, CDR1 is MNHNS and CDR2 is SASEGT. Trimming removed 1 base at V and 0 bases at J, with 7 bases between. The CDR3 is 15 residues long.

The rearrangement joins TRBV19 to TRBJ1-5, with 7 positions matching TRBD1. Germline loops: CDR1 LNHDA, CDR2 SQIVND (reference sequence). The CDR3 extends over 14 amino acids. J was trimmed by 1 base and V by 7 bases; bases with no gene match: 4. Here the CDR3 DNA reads TGTGCCAGTAATCGGGGACAGAGCAATCAGCCCCAGCATTTT. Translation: CASNRGQSNQPQHF.

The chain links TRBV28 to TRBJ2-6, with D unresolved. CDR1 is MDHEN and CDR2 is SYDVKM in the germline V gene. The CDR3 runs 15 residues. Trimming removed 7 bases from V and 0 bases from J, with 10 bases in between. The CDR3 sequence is CASTPVRSGANVLTF. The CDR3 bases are TGTGCCAGCACCCCGGTGCGCTCTGGGGCCAACGTCCTGACTTTC.

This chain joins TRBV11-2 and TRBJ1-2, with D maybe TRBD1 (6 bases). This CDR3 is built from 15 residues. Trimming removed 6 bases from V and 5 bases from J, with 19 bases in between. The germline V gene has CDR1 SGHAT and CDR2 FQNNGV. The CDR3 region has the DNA TGTGCCAGCAGTTCGGGAGTACAGGGCCTTTATGGCTACACCTTC. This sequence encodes CASSSGVQGLYGYTF.

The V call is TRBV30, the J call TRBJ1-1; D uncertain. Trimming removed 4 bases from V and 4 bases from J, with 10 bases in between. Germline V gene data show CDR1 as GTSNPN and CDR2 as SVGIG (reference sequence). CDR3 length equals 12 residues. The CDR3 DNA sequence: TGTGCCTGGACCGGGGTTGGCACTGAAGCTTTCTTT. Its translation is CAWTGVGTEAFF.

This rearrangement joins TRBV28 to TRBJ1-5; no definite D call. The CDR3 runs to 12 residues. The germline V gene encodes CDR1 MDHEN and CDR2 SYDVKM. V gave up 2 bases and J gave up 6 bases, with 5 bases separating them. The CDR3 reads CASSLSGQPQHF. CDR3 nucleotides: TGTGCCAGCAGTTTAAGTGGTCAGCCCCAGCATTTT.

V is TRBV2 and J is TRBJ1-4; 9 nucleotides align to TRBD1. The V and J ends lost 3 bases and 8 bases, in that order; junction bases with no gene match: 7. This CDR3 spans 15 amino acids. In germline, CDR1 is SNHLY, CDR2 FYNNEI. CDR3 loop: CASSDPGQGLEKLFF. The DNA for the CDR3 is TGTGCCAGCAGTGACCCGGGACAGGGCCTCGAAAAACTGTTTTTT.

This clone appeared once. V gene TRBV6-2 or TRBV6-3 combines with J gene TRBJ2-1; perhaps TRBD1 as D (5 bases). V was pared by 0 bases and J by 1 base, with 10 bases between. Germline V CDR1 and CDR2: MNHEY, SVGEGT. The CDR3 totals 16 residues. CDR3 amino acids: CASSYSQGGSYNEQFF. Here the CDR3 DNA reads TGTGCCAGCAGTTACTCGCAGGGTGGGTCCTACAATGAGCAGTTCTTC.